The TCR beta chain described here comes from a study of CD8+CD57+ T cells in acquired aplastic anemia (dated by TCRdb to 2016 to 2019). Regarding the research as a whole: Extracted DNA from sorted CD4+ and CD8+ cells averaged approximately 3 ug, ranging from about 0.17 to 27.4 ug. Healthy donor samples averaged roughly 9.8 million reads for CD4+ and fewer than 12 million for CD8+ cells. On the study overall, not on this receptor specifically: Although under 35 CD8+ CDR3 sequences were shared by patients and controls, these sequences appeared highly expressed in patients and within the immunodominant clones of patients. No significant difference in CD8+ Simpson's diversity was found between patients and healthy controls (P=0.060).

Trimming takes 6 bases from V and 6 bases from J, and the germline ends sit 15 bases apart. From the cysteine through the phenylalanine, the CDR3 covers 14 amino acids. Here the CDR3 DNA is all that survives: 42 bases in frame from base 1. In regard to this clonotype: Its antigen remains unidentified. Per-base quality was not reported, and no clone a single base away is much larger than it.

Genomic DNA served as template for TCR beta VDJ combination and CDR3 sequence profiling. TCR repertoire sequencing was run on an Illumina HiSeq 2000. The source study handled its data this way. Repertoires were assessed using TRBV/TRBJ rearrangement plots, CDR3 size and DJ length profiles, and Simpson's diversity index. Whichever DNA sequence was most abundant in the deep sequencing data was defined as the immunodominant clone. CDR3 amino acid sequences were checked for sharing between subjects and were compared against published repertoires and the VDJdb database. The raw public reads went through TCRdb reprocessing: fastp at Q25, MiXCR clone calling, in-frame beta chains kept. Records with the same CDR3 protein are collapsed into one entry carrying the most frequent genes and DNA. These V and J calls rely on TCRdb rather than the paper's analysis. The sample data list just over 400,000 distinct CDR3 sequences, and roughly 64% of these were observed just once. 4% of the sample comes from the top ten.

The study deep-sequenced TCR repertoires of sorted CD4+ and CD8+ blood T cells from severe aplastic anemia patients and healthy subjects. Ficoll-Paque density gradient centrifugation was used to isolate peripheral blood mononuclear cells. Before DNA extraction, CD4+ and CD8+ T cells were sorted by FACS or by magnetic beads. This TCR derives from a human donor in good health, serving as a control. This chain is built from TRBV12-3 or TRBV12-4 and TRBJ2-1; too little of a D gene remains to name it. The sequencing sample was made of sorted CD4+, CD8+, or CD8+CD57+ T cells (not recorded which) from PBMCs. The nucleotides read TGTGCCAGCAGCCCCCCTCCTAACGGCAATGAGCAGTTCTTC. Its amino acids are CASSPPPNGNEQFF.